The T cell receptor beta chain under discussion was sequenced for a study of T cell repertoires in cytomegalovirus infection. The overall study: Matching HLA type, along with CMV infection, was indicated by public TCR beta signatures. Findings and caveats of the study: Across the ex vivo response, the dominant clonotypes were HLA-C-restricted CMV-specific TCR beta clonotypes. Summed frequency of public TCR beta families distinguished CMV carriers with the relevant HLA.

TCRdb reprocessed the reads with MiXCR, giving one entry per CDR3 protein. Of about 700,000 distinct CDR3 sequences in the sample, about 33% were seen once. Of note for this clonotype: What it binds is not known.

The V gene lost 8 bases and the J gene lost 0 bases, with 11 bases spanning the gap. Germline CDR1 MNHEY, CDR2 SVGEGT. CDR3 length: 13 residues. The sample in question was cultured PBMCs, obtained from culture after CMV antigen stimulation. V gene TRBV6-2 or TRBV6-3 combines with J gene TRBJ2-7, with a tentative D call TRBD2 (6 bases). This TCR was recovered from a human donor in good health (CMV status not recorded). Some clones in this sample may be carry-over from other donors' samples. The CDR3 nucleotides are TGTGCCAGCTTAGCGGTTAGCTCCTACGAGCAGTACTTC. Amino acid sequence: CASLAVSSYEQYF.